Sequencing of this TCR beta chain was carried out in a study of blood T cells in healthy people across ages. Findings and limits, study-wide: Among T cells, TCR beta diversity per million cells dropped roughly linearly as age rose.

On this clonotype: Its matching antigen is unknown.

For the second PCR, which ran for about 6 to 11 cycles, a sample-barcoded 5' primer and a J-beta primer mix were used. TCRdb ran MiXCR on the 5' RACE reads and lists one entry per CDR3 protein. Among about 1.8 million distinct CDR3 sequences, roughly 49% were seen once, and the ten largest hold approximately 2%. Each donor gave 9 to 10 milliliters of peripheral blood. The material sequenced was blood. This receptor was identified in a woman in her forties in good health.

CDR3 protein: CATSSERQGVTEQYF. CDR3 nucleotides: TGTGCCACCAGCAGCGAACGACAGGGGGTGACCGAGCAGTACTTC. V gene TRBV15 combines with J gene TRBJ2-7; 9 bases map to TRBD1. Trimming cost V 3 bases and J 6 bases; bases outside gene matches: 9. Germline CDR1 LNHNV, CDR2 YYDKDF (reference sequence). The CDR3 spans 15 residues.